The 26 T cell receptor beta chains below all came from one sample that was sequenced in a study of blood T cell repertoires in COVID-19. Repertoires were generated with immunoSEQ multiplex PCR, while TCRdb's copy carries only in-frame clones and drops some. The sample carries 150,000 to 200,000 clones, approximately 83% recorded once. The sequencing input was peripheral blood. The receptors come from a man aged 55 to 69 with acute or convalescent COVID-19.

The CDR3 reads CASTTGQGRGSPLHF. The CDR3 coding sequence is TGTGCCAGCACCACCGGACAGGGTCGGGGATCACCCCTCCACTTT. The chain recombines TRBV25-1 with TRBJ1-6; the match to TRBD1 covers 8 bases. The CDR3 length is 15 residues. The V gene end was trimmed by 7 bases and the J gene end by 10 bases; junction bases not matched to a gene: 12. The germline CDR1 and CDR2 sequences are MGHDK and SYGVNS.

The rearrangement uses TRBV7-2 and TRBJ2-7; possible D gene TRBD2, 6 bases. There are 11 residues in the CDR3. CDR1 is SGHTA and CDR2 is FQGNSA in the germline V gene. The V gene lost 4 bases and the J gene lost 6 bases, with 7 bases spanning the gap. The CDR3 DNA sequence: TGTGCCAGCAGCTCTAGCGTCGAGCAGTACTTC. This codes for CASSSSVEQYF.

The chain carries TRBV5-8 and TRBJ1-4; 9 bases align to TRBD1. This CDR3 spans 15 amino acids. With V trimmed by 1 base and J by 10 bases, 8 bases remained unmatched. Germline-derived CDR1 and CDR2 are SGHTS and YDEGEE. The CDR3 sequence is CASSLPGQGKGKLFF. The CDR3 region has the DNA TGTGCCAGCAGCTTGCCGGGACAGGGAAAGGGAAAACTGTTTTTT.

The V and J genes are TRBV30 and TRBJ1-5; possibly TRBD1 for D (5 bases). Germline CDR1 is GTSNPN and CDR2 is SVGIG (reference sequence). The CDR3 sequence is 16 residues long. V dropped 2 bases and J dropped 3 bases, with 17 bases sitting between them. CDR3 residues: CAWSPPWGRANQPQHF. The DNA for the CDR3 is TGTGCCTGGAGTCCCCCATGGGGCCGAGCCAATCAGCCCCAGCATTTT.

This clone showed up just once. This chain connects TRBV28 to TRBJ2-5; 10 bases align to TRBD2. The CDR3 covers 15 residues. Looked up from germline, CDR1 is MDHEN and CDR2 is SYDVKM. V lost 2 bases to trimming and J lost 5 bases; unmatched junction nucleotides: 5. CDR3 region: CASSLGLSGGETQYF. For the CDR3, the DNA is TGTGCCAGCAGTTTAGGCCTTAGCGGGGGGGAGACCCAGTACTTC.

V usage is TRBV7-9 and J usage is TRBJ1-5; tentatively, D is TRBD1 (6 bases). CDR3 length equals 17 residues. Trimming cost V 2 bases and J 4 bases, with 18 bases left between them. Germline CDR1 is SEHNR and CDR2 is FQNEAQ (reference sequence). CDR3 sequence: CASSLPKRWTVNQPQHF. The CDR3 coding sequence is TGTGCCAGCAGCTTACCAAAGCGCTGGACAGTTAATCAGCCCCAGCATTTT.

This clone was recorded once. This rearrangement joins TRBV3-1 (or the pseudogene TRBV3-2) to TRBJ2-7, with 7 bases identical to TRBD1. CDR3 length: 14 amino acids. J gave up 6 bases and V 5 bases, and 10 bases lay outside the gene matches. Germline CDR1 LGHDT, CDR2 YNNKEL (reference sequence). CDR3 amino acids: CASSWAGGSAEQYF. CDR3 nucleotides: TGTGCCAGCAGCTGGGCAGGGGGATCCGCCGAGCAGTACTTC.

The rearrangement uses TRBV10-3 and TRBJ2-7, with 10 nucleotides matching TRBD2. CDR1 and CDR2 (germline): ENHRY, SYGVKD. The CDR3 loop spans 15 amino acids. J lost 3 bases, V lost 6 bases, and 8 bases had no gene match. For the CDR3, the DNA is TGTGCCATCAGAGAAACTAGCGGGGCGAGCTACGAGCAGTACTTC. As protein: CAIRETSGASYEQYF.

This clone was counted between two and nine times. This sequence joins TRBV5-1 and TRBJ1-2, with D possibly being TRBD1 (5 bases). The CDR3 consists of 16 residues. Germline V gives CDR1 SGHRS, CDR2 YFSETQ. The V gene lost 7 bases and the J gene lost 2 bases, with 21 bases spanning the gap. In nucleotides, the CDR3 is TGCGCCAGCCAAGGTTTGGGGCAGACTGGGAACTATGGCTACACCTTC. Translating gives CASQGLGQTGNYGYTF.

The V gene is TRBV28, the J gene TRBJ1-1; D perhaps matches TRBD1 (5 bases). There are 14 residues in the CDR3. Deletions cut 1 base from V and 4 bases from J, with 10 bases between. Germline assignment: CDR1 MDHEN and CDR2 SYDVKM. The CDR3 region is CASSLLGGATEAFF. The CDR3 coding sequence is TGTGCCAGCAGTTTATTGGGGGGAGCCACTGAAGCTTTCTTT.

V gene TRBV5-5 combines with J gene TRBJ2-7; TRBD1 is a possible D gene (6 bases). The germline V and J ends were trimmed by 6 bases and 0 bases, with 19 bases remaining between them. CDR3 size: 16 residues. CDR1 and CDR2 (germline): SGHKS, YYEKEE (reference sequence). CDR3 nucleotide sequence: TGTGCCAGCACCGGGGCCGGGACACTGAGCTCCTACGAGCAGTACTTC. It translates to CASTGAGTLSSYEQYF.

The genes are TRBV5-1 and TRBJ2-3, with 12 bases that match TRBD2. Losses at the gene ends were 7 bases for V and 0 bases for J; bases not matched to a gene: 6. The CDR3 contains 16 residues. From germline, CDR1 is SGHRS and CDR2 YFSETQ. The CDR3 is CASGLLAGGSTDTQYF. The DNA of the CDR3 is TGCGCCAGCGGGCTACTAGCGGGAGGAAGCACAGATACGCAGTATTTT.

The genes are TRBV3-1 (or the pseudogene TRBV3-2) and TRBJ2-2, with 8 bases lining up with TRBD2. The CDR3 is made up of 15 amino acids. V gave up 3 bases and J gave up 3 bases; unmatched junction bases: 3. The germline V gene has CDR1 LGHDT and CDR2 YNNKEL (reference sequence). In DNA form, the CDR3 reads TGTGCCAGCAGCCACGGGGGGGTCGACACCGGGGAGCTGTTTTTT. This translates into CASSHGGVDTGELFF.

The chain employs TRBV6-5 and TRBJ1-1; weak D call: TRBD1 (5 bases). Trimming cost V 7 bases and J 1 base, with 10 bases left between them. CDR1 is MNHEY and CDR2 is SVGAGI in the germline V gene. The CDR3 has 13 residues. CDR3 in amino acids: CASTREANTEAFF. The DNA for the CDR3 is TGTGCCAGCACCAGGGAGGCGAACACTGAAGCTTTCTTT.

This sequence joins TRBV9 and TRBJ1-1; TRBD1 aligns across 7 bases. The CDR3 loop spans 16 amino acids. In germline, CDR1 is SGDLS, CDR2 YYNGEE. V shed 0 bases and J 0 bases; nucleotides not matched to a gene: 5. CDR3 nucleotides: TGTGCCAGCAGCGTAGGTATAGGGGGCATGAACACTGAAGCTTTCTTT. This codes for CASSVGIGGMNTEAFF.

J is TRBJ1-2 and V is TRBV5-4, with 8 nucleotides matching TRBD1. The CDR3 is made up of 16 amino acids. V was pared by 4 bases and J by 4 bases, with 12 bases of the junction left unmatched. Germline CDR1 SGHNT, CDR2 YYREEE (reference sequence). For the CDR3, the DNA is TGTGCCAGCAGCCCCCAGGGTGACAGGGGAGGCTATGGCTACACCTTC. Residues: CASSPQGDRGGYGYTF.

The V gene is TRBV30, the J gene TRBJ2-6, with D unresolved. V gave up 2 bases and J gave up 0 bases, with 5 bases separating them. The CDR3 consists of 14 residues. From germline, CDR1 is GTSNPN and CDR2 SVGIG (reference sequence). CDR3 sequence (DNA): TGTGCCTGGAGTCCTAACTCTGGGGCCAACGTCCTGACTTTC. Its protein product is CAWSPNSGANVLTF.

J is TRBJ2-2 and V is TRBV2; 8 bases agree with TRBD1. The CDR3 covers 15 residues. Germline CDR1 is SNHLY and CDR2 is FYNNEI. The V and J ends lost 3 bases and 5 bases, in that order; junction bases with no gene match: 5. This CDR3 reads CASSDRGRRTGELFF. DNA for the CDR3: TGTGCCAGCAGTGACAGGGGGCGCAGGACCGGGGAGCTGTTTTTT.

This clone was observed a single time. Additional DNA sequences in this sample encode the identical CDR3. V gene TRBV28 combines with J gene TRBJ1-2; D gene uncertain. Germline CDR1 reads MDHEN; CDR2 reads SYDVKM. The ends were cut back, 5 bases at V and 8 bases at J, with 6 bases in the middle. This CDR3 has 10 residues. DNA of the CDR3: TGTGCCAGCAGTCGGGAAGGCTACACCTTC. Encoded protein: CASSREGYTF.

The chain is built from TRBV7-9 and TRBJ2-3; no reliable D call. V lost 10 bases to trimming and J lost 2 bases, with 7 bases between them. CDR3 size: 11 residues. CDR1 is SEHNR and CDR2 is FQNEAQ in the germline V gene (reference sequence). CDR3 coding DNA: TGTGCCACGGAGCTCACAGATACGCAGTATTTT. Protein sequence: CATELTDTQYF.

The chain recombines TRBV18 with TRBJ1-4, with D perhaps TRBD1 (6 bases). CDR1 and CDR2 from the germline V gene are KGHSH and LQKENI. The CDR3 has 16 residues. V gave up 3 bases and J gave up 3 bases, with 14 bases separating them. CDR3 loop: CASSPLKGTPNEKLFF. The CDR3 region has the DNA TGTGCCAGCTCACCCCTCAAAGGGACACCTAATGAAAAACTGTTTTTT.

As DNA, the CDR3 is TGTGCCAGCAGCCAAGGGCGGGGGAGGGCCACCCTAGTGAGCACAGATACGCAGTATTTT. It specifies CASSQGRGRATLVSTDTQYF. V is TRBV3-1 (or the pseudogene TRBV3-2) and J is TRBJ2-3; 7 bases are shared with TRBD2. The trim removed 1 base at V and 0 bases at J, leaving 16 bases unmatched. From germline, CDR1 is LGHDT and CDR2 YNNKEL (reference sequence). CDR3 length: 20 residues.

This clone was detected only once. The J gene is TRBJ2-1, the V gene TRBV10-3; TRBD2 is a possible D gene (5 bases). Trimming stripped 0 bases from V and 6 bases from J, with 12 bases between. This CDR3 comprises 15 residues. CDR1 and CDR2 from the germline V gene are ENHRY and SYGVKD. The CDR3 coding sequence is TGTGCCATCAGTGAGTCAGGACTCCCCATCAATGAGCAGTTCTTC. Translation gives CAISESGLPINEQFF.

The chain links TRBV2 to TRBJ2-4; D might be TRBD1 (5 bases). The CDR3 spans 12 residues. The V and J ends lost 5 bases and 8 bases respectively, with 10 bases between them. Germline CDR1 is SNHLY and CDR2 is FYNNEI. This CDR3 reads CASSPGQDIQYF. The DNA for the CDR3 is TGTGCCAGCAGTCCAGGGCAGGACATTCAGTACTTC.

This clone has just one count. The chain employs TRBV30 and TRBJ1-4; no clear D gene. In germline, CDR1 is GTSNPN, CDR2 SVGIG (reference sequence). V lost 0 bases and J lost 3, with 11 bases in between. This CDR3 region has 15 residues. The CDR3 loop is CAWSVTGQANEKLFF. In nucleotides, the CDR3 is TGTGCCTGGAGTGTAACCGGCCAGGCTAATGAAAAACTGTTTTTT.

CDR3 region: CASSLGAGVADTQYF. For the CDR3, the DNA is TGTGCCAGCAGCTTAGGGGCGGGAGTAGCCGATACGCAGTATTTT. V usage is TRBV7-9 and J usage is TRBJ2-3; TRBD2 agrees at 7 bases. Trimming took 1 base from V and 6 from J; bases not matched to a gene: 7. CDR3 length: 15 amino acids. Germline CDR1 is SEHNR and CDR2 is FQNEAQ (reference sequence).